This T cell receptor beta chain originates from a study of shared clonotypes between healthy human individuals. The study, taken as a whole, reports: Several donors showed sharing of about 4.7% of naive CD4 clonotypes. Generally, naive subsets (rather than memory subsets) showed larger estimated richness.

Concerning this clone: Its specificity is unknown.

Profiled with immunoSEQ multiplex PCR; TCRdb holds only in-frame clones, not every one. The sample carries about a million clones, about 72% recorded once. The sequence was obtained from a man between 18 and 29 years old in good health. Some clones in this sample may be carry-over from other donors' samples. Sequences were obtained from memory CD4+ T cells from PBMCs. This sample's subset: CD45RA-negative fraction.

The CDR3 here is CASSLDSRSDEQFF. As DNA, the CDR3 is TGTGCCAGCAGCTTAGATTCGCGGAGCGATGAGCAGTTCTTC. The chain recombines TRBV11-2 with TRBJ2-1; D is unclear. CDR1 is SGHAT, CDR2 FQNNGV, per germline. This CDR3 comprises 14 residues. V was shortened by 0 bases and J by 8 bases, with 11 bases between the two germline ends.